This is a list of T cell receptor beta chains from one sample in a study of cytomegalovirus exposure and HLA in healthy donors. Libraries were prepared by immunoSEQ multiplex PCR; TCRdb keeps only in-frame clonotypes and omits some of them. The sample carries 75,000 to 80,000 clones, 72% recorded once. The sample comprised PBMCs. These receptors all come from a man in his sixties in good health and CMV-seropositive. The CDR3 runs from the conserved cysteine through the conserved F or W. D genes are given only for firm matches. Part of the rows lack a size; the others show once, few, many or a class for expanded clones.

abundance,j_gene,d_gene,v_gene,CDR3nt,CDR3aa
once,TRBJ1-5,TRBD1,TRBV18,TGTGCCAGCTCACCGAATACAGGGGGCAATCAGCCCCAGCATTTT,CASSPNTGGNQPQHF
few,TRBJ2-2,TRBD1,TRBV14,TGTGCCAGCAGCCAAGATCTCGGGACAGGATATGCCGGGGAGCTGTTTTTT,CASSQDLGTGYAGELFF
NA,TRBJ1-4,NA,TRBV18,TGTGCCAGCTCACCACTCCCTCAGGAAAAACTGTTTTTT,CASSPLPQEKLFF
NA,TRBJ1-2,NA,TRBV6-1,TGTGCCAGCAGTGATCGGGAGAACTATGGCTACACCTTC,CASSDRENYGYTF
NA,TRBJ2-7,NA,TRBV5-1,TGCGCCAGCAGCTTGGTGGCGGCCTACGAGCAGTACTTC,CASSLVAAYEQYF
NA,TRBJ2-7,TRBD1,TRBV19,TGTGCCAGACCCGGGGGGCCCGGACAGGGGGCTTACGAGCAGTACTTC,CARPGGPGQGAYEQYF
few,TRBJ2-7,TRBD1,TRBV6-5,TGTGCCAGCAAACCCAGACAGGGATTCGAGCAGTACTTC,CASKPRQGFEQYF
NA,TRBJ2-7,TRBD2,TRBV4-2,TGTGCCAGCAGCCAAGAGGGACTAGCGGGGCCCACGGGGGAGCAGTACTTC,CASSQEGLAGPTGEQYF
NA,TRBJ2-2,TRBD1,TRBV30,TGTGCCTGGAGCCTAGGACAGGGCACCGGGGAGCTGTTTTTT,CAWSLGQGTGELFF
few,TRBJ2-7,NA,TRBV28,TGTGCCAGTGGACAGAACTCCTACGAGCAGTACTTC,CASGQNSYEQYF
NA,TRBJ1-5,NA,TRBV10-3,TGTGCCATCAGTGACAGGGAGGGGAGCAATCAGCCCCAGCATTTT,CAISDREGSNQPQHF
NA,TRBJ1-2,NA,TRBV7-6,TGTGCCAGCAGCTTAGGGGGCATATGGGGCTACACCTTC,CASSLGGIWGYTF
NA,TRBJ1-1,NA,TRBV5-6,TGTGCCAGCAGCCTGAGCGGGCGGGCGGCTGAAGCTTTCTTT,CASSLSGRAAEAFF
NA,TRBJ2-1,TRBD2,TRBV5-1,TGCGCCAGCAGAAGCGGGGGGAGCTCCTACAATGAGCAGTTCTTC,CASRSGGSSYNEQFF
NA,TRBJ2-7,TRBD1,TRBV4-1,TGCGCCAGCAGCCATAAGTGGACAGGGGGCTGCGAGCAGTACTTC,CASSHKWTGGCEQYF
NA,TRBJ1-5,NA,TRBV28,TGTGCCAGCGCTGGGGGCCCCTATCAGCCCCAGCATTTT,CASAGGPYQPQHF
NA,TRBJ1-6,TRBD1,TRBV7-2,TGTGCCAGCAGCTTAGTCCCCTCCGGTACAGGGGCCAATTCACCCCTCCACTTT,CASSLVPSGTGANSPLHF
once,TRBJ2-3,TRBD1,TRBV11-3,TGTGCCAGCAGCACCGGACAGGGGGCAGGAGATACGCAGTATTTT,CASSTGQGAGDTQYF
NA,TRBJ1-2,NA,TRBV19,TGTGCCAGTAGTATAGTCTCCGAGGCCTCCTATGGCTACACCTTC,CASSIVSEASYGYTF
NA,TRBJ1-1,NA,TRBV7-6,TGTGCCAGCAGCTTGGAGGTTGAGACACCATTTACTGAAGCTTTCTTT,CASSLEVETPFTEAFF
NA,TRBJ1-5,NA,TRBV28,TGTGCCAGCAGTTCCTCCTATCAGCCCCAGCATTTT,CASSSSYQPQHF
NA,TRBJ2-2,NA,TRBV9,TGTGCCAGCAGCGTCGGGGGAGACACCGGGGAGCTGTTTTTT,CASSVGGDTGELFF
NA,TRBJ2-7,TRBD1,TRBV2,TGTGCCAGCAGCCCAGGGGGCGCCGAGCAGTACTTC,CASSPGGAEQYF
NA,TRBJ1-4,NA,TRBV5-1,TGCGCCAGCACCTTGGGTCTCCAGGTGGATGAAAAACTGTTTTTT,CASTLGLQVDEKLFF
NA,TRBJ2-2,TRBD1,TRBV4-1,TGCGCCAGCAGCCAGCCCCGAGCCCTGGGGCAGGGGGCGAACACCGGGGAGCTGTTTTTT,CASSQPRALGQGANTGELFF
NA,TRBJ2-5,TRBD1,TRBV28,TGTGCCAGCGCCAGGGGGCGAGAGACCCAGTACTTC,CASARGRETQYF
few,TRBJ2-3,NA,TRBV21-1,TGTGCCAGCAGCAAAGATGGAGCGGGAGGTGCTACAGATACGCAGTATTTT,CASSKDGAGGATDTQYF
NA,TRBJ1-4,NA,TRBV7-9,TGTGCCAGCAGCTTAACCCCCGTCAGGGTTGGTGAAAAACTGTTTTTT,CASSLTPVRVGEKLFF
NA,TRBJ1-2,TRBD1,TRBV28,TGTGCCAGCAGTACCCACAGGGGTTCAGAGGGCTACACCTTC,CASSTHRGSEGYTF
NA,TRBJ1-3,NA,TRBV5-1,TGCGCCAGCAGCCTGCTTGGGCCTGGAAACACCATATATTTT,CASSLLGPGNTIYF
NA,TRBJ2-7,NA,TRBV19,TGTGCCAGTAGTCCCCAGCGGACAGTAATTTCCTACGAGCAGTACTTC,CASSPQRTVISYEQYF
NA,TRBJ1-1,NA,TRBV7-9,TGTTCCAGCAGCTTCGGGATGAACACTGAAGCTTTCTTT,CSSSFGMNTEAFF
NA,TRBJ2-5,TRBD2,TRBV6-1,TGTGCCAGCAGTGAACTAGCGGGGGGCCAAGAGACCCAGTACTTC,CASSELAGGQETQYF
NA,TRBJ1-1,TRBD1,TRBV27,TGTGCCAGCAGTTCCGCTGGGACAGGGCACACTGAAGCTTTCTTT,CASSSAGTGHTEAFF
NA,TRBJ2-1,TRBD2,TRBV6-1,TGTGCCAGCAGTGAAGGGCTAGCGGGGGGGTACAATGAGCAGTTCTTC,CASSEGLAGGYNEQFF
NA,TRBJ2-1,NA,TRBV27,TGTGCCAGCAGTTCCCCTTGGGCGGGCAGCTCCTACAATGAGCAGTTCTTC,CASSSPWAGSSYNEQFF
NA,TRBJ2-5,NA,TRBV5-1,TGCGCCAGCAGCTTGGCCAAGGGGCTACCCTCCTGGGGAGAGACCCAGTACTTC,CASSLAKGLPSWGETQYF
NA,TRBJ1-6,NA,TRBV5-6,TGTGCCAGCAGCTTGGGCCAGGGTGCATTGCCCCTCCACTTT,CASSLGQGALPLHF
NA,TRBJ2-1,TRBD1,TRBV5-8,TGTGCCAGCAGCCTCACAGGGGATGAGCAGTTCTTC,CASSLTGDEQFF
once,TRBJ1-2,NA,TRBV11-2,TGTGCCAGCAGCTTAGGGCTCGCAGGAGGCTACACCTTC,CASSLGLAGGYTF
NA,TRBJ1-5,TRBD1,TRBV5-1,TGCGCCAGCAGCTTGGGGACAGGGGTGGCACAGCCCCAGCATTTT,CASSLGTGVAQPQHF
few,TRBJ2-2,TRBD1,TRBV5-6,TGTGCCAGCAGCTTAGGGCCCCAGGGGGCGATCACCGGGGAGCTGTTTTTT,CASSLGPQGAITGELFF
few,TRBJ1-2,NA,TRBV9,TGTGCCAGCAGGGGAGATAACGTGGAGGACACCTTC,CASRGDNVEDTF
NA,TRBJ1-2,NA,TRBV19,TGTGCCAGTAATAATCGGGGGGACTATGGCTACACCTTC,CASNNRGDYGYTF
few,TRBJ1-1,TRBD1,TRBV5-1,TGCGCCAGCAGCGCACAGGGGGACACTGAAGCTTTCTTT,CASSAQGDTEAFF
medium-sized,TRBJ2-7,TRBD2,TRBV27,TGTGCCAGCAGTTTATCCCCCCTAGCGGACGAGCAGTACTTC,CASSLSPLADEQYF
NA,TRBJ2-7,NA,TRBV6-5,TGTGCCAGCAGTTACTCGCGGCCAAACTTTGGGTACGAGCAGTACTTC,CASSYSRPNFGYEQYF
NA,TRBJ2-7,TRBD2,TRBV2,TGTGCCATAAAAAGCGGGGGGGAATACGAGCAGTACTTC,CAIKSGGEYEQYF
NA,TRBJ1-6,TRBD1,TRBV5-4,TGTGCCAGCAGCTTGGGAGGGTCACAGGGGGGTTCACCCCTCCACTTT,CASSLGGSQGGSPLHF
NA,TRBJ2-5,TRBD2,TRBV27,TGTGCCAGCAGTCTTAGAGGGAGCGGGGGAGCTGACCAAGAGACCCAGTACTTC,CASSLRGSGGADQETQYF